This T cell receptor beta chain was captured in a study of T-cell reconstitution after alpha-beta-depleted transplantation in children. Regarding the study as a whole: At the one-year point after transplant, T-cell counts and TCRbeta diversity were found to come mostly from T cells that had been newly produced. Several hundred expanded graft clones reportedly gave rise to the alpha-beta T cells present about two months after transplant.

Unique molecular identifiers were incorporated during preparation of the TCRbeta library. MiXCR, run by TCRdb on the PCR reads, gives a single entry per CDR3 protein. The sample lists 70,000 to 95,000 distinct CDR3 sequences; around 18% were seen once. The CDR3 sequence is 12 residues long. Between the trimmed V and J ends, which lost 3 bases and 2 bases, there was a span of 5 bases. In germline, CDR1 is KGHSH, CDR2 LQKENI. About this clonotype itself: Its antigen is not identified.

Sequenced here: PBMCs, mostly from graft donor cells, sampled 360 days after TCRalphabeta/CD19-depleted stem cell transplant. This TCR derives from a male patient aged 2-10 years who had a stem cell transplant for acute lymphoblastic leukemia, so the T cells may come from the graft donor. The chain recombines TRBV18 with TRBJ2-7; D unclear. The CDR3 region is CASSPSAYEQYF. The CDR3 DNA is TGTGCCAGCTCACCCAGTGCCTACGAGCAGTACTTC.